This T cell receptor beta chain comes out of a study of response to subunit inactivated influenza vaccine. Study observations and caveats: Only a handful of new T cells, the authors suggested, are recruited with each seasonal influenza vaccination.

This clonotype has only a few counts. Its antigen is not known. This CDR3 is built from 13 residues. Looked up from germline, CDR1 is SEHNR and CDR2 is FQNEAQ (reference sequence). J gave up 9 bases and V 6 bases, and 4 bases lay outside the gene matches. Via MiXCR, TCRdb re-called the RT-PCR reads, giving one row per CDR3 protein. The sample holds hundreds of thousands of distinct CDR3 sequences, approximately 7.7% seen once. This specimen was PBMCs from blood, taken around 25 months after vaccination. The rearrangement links TRBV7-9 to TRBJ2-1; TRBD2 matches at 11 bases. This receptor was identified in a man aged 45-69 years who received an inactivated influenza vaccine. The CDR3 loop is CASRLAGVVEQFF. Here the CDR3 DNA reads TGTGCCAGCAGACTAGCGGGAGTGGTTGAGCAGTTCTTC.